This T cell receptor beta chain originates from a study of response to subunit inactivated influenza vaccine. General study findings and limits: It was the authors' suggestion that each seasonal influenza vaccination recruits few new T cells.

This clonotype was seen repeatedly, ten times or more. Its cognate antigen is unknown. The germline V gene encodes CDR1 ENHRY and CDR2 SYGVKD. The CDR3 is 13 amino acids. The V segment lost 10 bases and the J segment 3 bases; nucleotides outside the gene matches: 5. TCRdb reanalysed the RT-PCR reads using MiXCR and keeps one entry per CDR3 protein. The sample lists 150,000 or so distinct CDR3 sequences; approximately 10% were seen once. The sequenced sample was non-naive T cells sorted from PBMCs, obtained roughly 46 days after vaccination. The sequence was obtained from a man aged 50 or older who received an inactivated influenza vaccine. V gene TRBV10-3 combines with J gene TRBJ1-1; 10 bases are shared with TRBD1. The CDR3 DNA reads as TGTGCCACCAGACAGGGGGCGGACACTGAAGCTTTCTTT. It translates to CATRQGADTEAFF.